The subject of this entry is one T cell receptor beta chain. The data stem from a study of blood T cell repertoires in COVID-19. The repertoire was sequenced with immunoSEQ multiplex PCR; TCRdb's copy has only in-frame clones and lacks some. The repertoire has about 200,000 clones, around 86% of them found once; the top ten carry approximately 2.9%. CDR1 and CDR2 from the germline V gene are SGHNT and YENEEA. The CDR3 extends over 15 amino acids. The ends lost 3 bases at V and 4 bases at J; junction bases unmatched: 4. The specimen was peripheral blood. This TCR derives from a man in his 60s with acute or convalescent COVID-19. The rearrangement joins TRBV11-3 to TRBJ2-2; 8 bases agree with TRBD1. Written as DNA, the CDR3 is TGTGCCAGCAGCTTCGGACAGGGCGGCACCGGGGAGCTGTTTTTT. It translates to CASSFGQGGTGELFF. Complete variable domain (other parts from reference TRBV11-3 and TRBJ2-2): EAGVVQSPRYKIIEKKQPVAFWCNPISGHNTLYWYLQNLGQGPELLIRYENEEAVDDSQLPKDRFSAERLKGVDSTLKIQPAELGDSAVYLCASSFGQGGTGELFFGEGSRLTVL.